This T cell receptor beta chain derives from a study of blood T cell repertoires in COVID-19. Study details: Collection of acute and convalescent COVID-19 samples took place in the United States, Italy and Spain.

Those who participated ranged in age from about 18 to 95 years and resided in under 25 US areas. The study assigned cohorts using participant-reported clinical history. Cohort 3 donors were reported recovered after two negative PCRs, clearance, or symptom resolution. Generated by immunoSEQ multiplex PCR, the TCRdb table keeps only in-frame clones and is missing some. Altogether 200,000 to 250,000 clones are present, about 85% being singletons, with the ten largest covering roughly a tenth. The sample consisted of PBMCs or T cells enriched from blood (not recorded which). This clonotype was sampled from a young man who had recovered from COVID-19.

The CDR3 sequence: CASSLGRGYNEQFF. CDR3 coding DNA: TGTGCCAGCAGCTTGGGGCGGGGGTACAATGAGCAGTTCTTC. The V and J genes are TRBV5-8 and TRBJ2-1; TRBD2 matches at 7 bases. The CDR3 spans 14 residues. V shed 0 bases and J 4 bases; nucleotides not matched to a gene: 1. Germline V gene sequence: CDR1 SGHTS, CDR2 YDEGEE.